Listed below are T cell receptor beta chains from one sample, sequenced in a study of cytomegalovirus exposure and HLA in healthy donors. Assay used: immunoSEQ multiplex PCR; TCRdb lists only in-frame clones, some missing. Of 90,000 to 120,000 clones detected, about a tenth appear once; the ten largest clones hold roughly 5%. Input material: PBMCs. Source of these receptors: a man aged 35 to 55 in good health and CMV-seropositive. Both conserved end residues are part of each CDR3. D genes are given only for firm matches. Only part of the rows carry a size: once, few, many, or a class if the clone is expanded.

clone size	D gene	V gene	J gene	CDR3 DNA	CDR3 protein
-	TRBD1	TRBV19	TRBJ1-5	TGTGCCACCACCATACAGGGGATCAATCAGCCCCAGCATTTT	CATTIQGINQPQHF
-	TRBD2	TRBV5-1	TRBJ2-1	TGCGCCAGCAGCTTGGCAAACCCGGGACTAGCGGCACTTCGTGAGCAGTTCTTC	CASSLANPGLAALREQFF
-	TRBD1	TRBV10-3	TRBJ1-3	TGTGCCATCAGTGGGACAGGGGAACCTGGAAACACCATATATTTT	CAISGTGEPGNTIYF
few	TRBD2	TRBV5-6	TRBJ2-3	TGTGCCAGCAGCTTGGAAGTACTAGCGGGAACAGATACGCAGTATTTT	CASSLEVLAGTDTQYF
few	-	TRBV19	TRBJ2-3	TGTGCCAGTAGTATGGAAGCGACGAGCACAGATACGCAGTATTTT	CASSMEATSTDTQYF
-	-	TRBV27	TRBJ2-3	TGTGCCAGCAGTTTGGAGGGAATCGCGGATACGCAGTATTTT	CASSLEGIADTQYF
few	TRBD1	TRBV10-3	TRBJ2-7	TGTGCCATCAGTAATGAATTACAGGGGTACGAGCAGTACTTC	CAISNELQGYEQYF
-	-	TRBV4-1	TRBJ2-7	TGCGCCAGCAGCCAAGAGCGCTACGAGCAGTACTTC	CASSQERYEQYF
-	-	TRBV11-2	TRBJ2-7	TGTGCCAGCAGCTTAGACCGGGACTGGGGATACGAGCAGTACTTC	CASSLDRDWGYEQYF
few	-	TRBV5-4	TRBJ1-3	TGTGCCAGCAGCCATCCGACTGGCTCTGGAAACACCATATATTTT	CASSHPTGSGNTIYF
few	-	TRBV7-4	TRBJ2-7	TGTGCCAGCAGCCATTGTCACGAGCAGTACTTC	CASSHCHEQYF
few	-	TRBV13	TRBJ2-7	TGTGCCAGCAGCTTGGGTCAGGGTAAGGCCTACGAGCAGTACTTC	CASSLGQGKAYEQYF
-	-	TRBV29-1	TRBJ1-5	TGCAGCGTTGACTCAGGGGAATTTGGTCAGCCCCAGCATTTT	CSVDSGEFGQPQHF
few	-	TRBV21-1	TRBJ2-1	TGTGCCAGCGAGAAGACGGAGACGTTAAAGAGAGGGCAGTTCTTC	CASEKTETLKRGQFF
few	TRBD1	TRBV6-1	TRBJ2-1	TGTGCCAGCAGTGCGACAGGGGCTCCCAATGAGCAGTTCTTC	CASSATGAPNEQFF
few	-	TRBV11-3	TRBJ1-1	TGTGCCAGCAGCTTCGGGGAGGGCACTGAAGCTTTCTTT	CASSFGEGTEAFF
few	-	TRBV7-2	TRBJ2-3	TGTGCCAGCAGCGGGCAGGGTAGCACAGATACGCAGTATTTT	CASSGQGSTDTQYF
-	-	TRBV5-1	TRBJ1-4	TGCGCCAGCAGCTTCGGGGAGACTAATGAAAAACTGTTTTTT	CASSFGETNEKLFF
-	-	TRBV28	TRBJ2-3	TGTGCCAGCAAACATTTAGATACGCAGTATTTT	CASKHLDTQYF
-	TRBD1	TRBV30	TRBJ2-1	TGTGCCTGGAGTCGGGACAGTGAGAGAAATAGCAATGAGCAGTTCTTC	CAWSRDSERNSNEQFF
-	TRBD2	TRBV5-5	TRBJ2-7	TGTGCCAGCAGCTTGCGGCGGGAGGGCTCCTACGAGCAGTACTTC	CASSLRREGSYEQYF
-	-	TRBV2	TRBJ1-2	TGTGCCAGCTCGATGCTAGAAGCTAACTATGGCTACACCTTC	CASSMLEANYGYTF
-	-	TRBV19	TRBJ1-5	TGTGCCAGTAGTATAGATCCTCGGGGGAATCAGCCCCAGCATTTT	CASSIDPRGNQPQHF
many	TRBD2	TRBV4-3	TRBJ2-3	TGCGCCAGCAGCCAGCATAGCGGGGTGAGGAGTGATACGCAGTATTTT	CASSQHSGVRSDTQYF
few	-	TRBV7-2	TRBJ2-1	TGTGCCAGCAGCTTACGGGTAGCAAATGAGCAGTTCTTC	CASSLRVANEQFF
-	-	TRBV7-9	TRBJ1-5	TGTGCCAGCAGCCTGGGGCAGGGGAATCAGCCCCAGCATTTT	CASSLGQGNQPQHF
-	TRBD2	TRBV27	TRBJ2-1	TGTGCCAGCAGTTTATATGCGGGAGAGAACTACAATGAGCAGTTCTTC	CASSLYAGENYNEQFF
-	-	TRBV5-6	TRBJ1-2	TGTGCCAGCAGCTCAGACTCCTTACCGAATGGCTACACCTTC	CASSSDSLPNGYTF
-	TRBD1	TRBV6-5	TRBJ2-2	TGTGCCAGCAGGGGACAGGGGGCGGGGACCGGGGAGCTGTTTTTT	CASRGQGAGTGELFF
few	-	TRBV5-1	TRBJ1-1	TGCGCCAGCAGCTCGGTCCCCACCGCGAACACTGAAGCTTTCTTT	CASSSVPTANTEAFF
-	TRBD1	TRBV5-1	TRBJ1-2	TGCGCCAGCAGCCCGCTAAATCGGGACAGCCATGGCTACACCTTC	CASSPLNRDSHGYTF
-	-	TRBV5-6	TRBJ2-1	TGTGCCAGCAGCTTAAGGGGATACAATGAGCAGTTCTTC	CASSLRGYNEQFF
few	TRBD1	TRBV5-6	TRBJ1-2	TGTGCCAGCAGCACCGGGACAGGGGGCTATGGCTACACCTTC	CASSTGTGGYGYTF
few	-	TRBV12-5	TRBJ1-1	TGTGCTAGTGGTTTGACGGTGAACACTGAAGCTTTCTTT	CASGLTVNTEAFF
-	-	TRBV10-3	TRBJ2-1	TGTGCCATCAGTGAGTCTGGACAGAACGGTGGGGAGCAGTTCTTC	CAISESGQNGGEQFF
-	-	TRBV2	TRBJ2-3	TGTGCCACCATATACCGATTGACAGGCACAGATACGCAGTATTTT	CATIYRLTGTDTQYF
-	-	TRBV6-5	TRBJ2-7	TGTGCCAGCAGTTCTGCCGTCGGAGGCCGACGGTACTTC	CASSSAVGGRRYF
-	TRBD2	TRBV5-4	TRBJ2-7	TGTGCCAGCAGCTCCCGGGCTAGCGGGAGCTTCTATCCCTCCTACGAGCAGTACTTC	CASSSRASGSFYPSYEQYF
few	TRBD2	TRBV9	TRBJ2-2	TGTGCCAGCAGCATCAGACTAGCGGGACTCACCGGGGAGCTGTTTTTT	CASSIRLAGLTGELFF
few	-	TRBV28	TRBJ2-7	TGTGCCAGCAGCCAACAGGTGAGCTCCTACGAGCAGTACTTC	CASSQQVSSYEQYF
few	-	TRBV6-1	TRBJ2-7	TGTGCCAGCTCCGAAATCGGGTCTTCCTACGAGCAGTACTTC	CASSEIGSSYEQYF
-	-	TRBV29-1	TRBJ1-4	TGCAGCGTTCAGACGAACACGGGGAGTGAAAAACTGTTTTTT	CSVQTNTGSEKLFF
few	TRBD1	TRBV10-1	TRBJ2-1	TGCGCCAGCAGACCAGACAGGGAACGGAATGAGCAGTTCTTC	CASRPDRERNEQFF
-	-	TRBV6-5	TRBJ1-5	TGTGCCAGCAAACCCTGGGAGGGCAATCAGCCCCAGCATTTT	CASKPWEGNQPQHF
-	-	TRBV25-1	TRBJ1-2	TGTGCCAGCAGTCCGCGACAGAGTTTCGACTATGGCTACACCTTC	CASSPRQSFDYGYTF